This T cell receptor (beta chain) stems from a study of identical twins. Template switching added a universal primer site; cDNA carried unique molecular identifiers. TCRdb re-analysed the 5' RACE reads in MiXCR, keeping a single row per CDR3 protein. The profile covers 500,000 to 550,000 distinct CDR3 sequences, with around 22% appearing a single time and approximately 0.5% taken by the ten largest. Only healthy Caucasians were enrolled as donors. CDR1 and CDR2 from the germline V gene are SQVTM and ANQGSEA. V was cut by 4 bases and J by 7 bases, with 17 bases left in between. The CDR3 contains 13 residues. The sample was also reused in another study, on yellow fever vaccine responses in identical twins. That work adds: Vaccine-induced T cell responses in twins were reportedly observed to appear partly convergent, partly personalized.

The J gene is TRBJ2-7, the V gene TRBV29-1; D is perhaps TRBD1 (6 bases). The source is a woman in her late teens or twenties in good health. The specimen sequenced was CD4+ T cells sorted from blood. In DNA, the CDR3 is TGCAGCGTTGTTGGGACACTGACCACTGAGCAGTACTTC. Translation gives CSVVGTLTTEQYF.